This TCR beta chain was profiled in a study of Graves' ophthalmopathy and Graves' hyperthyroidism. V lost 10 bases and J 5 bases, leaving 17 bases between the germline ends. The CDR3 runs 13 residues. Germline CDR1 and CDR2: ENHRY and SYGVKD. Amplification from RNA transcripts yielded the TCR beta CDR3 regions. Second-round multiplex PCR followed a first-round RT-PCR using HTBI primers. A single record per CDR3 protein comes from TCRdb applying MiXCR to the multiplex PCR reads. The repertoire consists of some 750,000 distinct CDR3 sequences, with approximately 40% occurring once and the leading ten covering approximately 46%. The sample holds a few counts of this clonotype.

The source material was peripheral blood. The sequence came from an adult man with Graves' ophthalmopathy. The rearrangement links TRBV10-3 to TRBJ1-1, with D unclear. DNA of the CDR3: TGTGCCAGCACAAGGAGGAGGGAGACTGAAGCTTTCTTT. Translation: CASTRRRETEAFF.